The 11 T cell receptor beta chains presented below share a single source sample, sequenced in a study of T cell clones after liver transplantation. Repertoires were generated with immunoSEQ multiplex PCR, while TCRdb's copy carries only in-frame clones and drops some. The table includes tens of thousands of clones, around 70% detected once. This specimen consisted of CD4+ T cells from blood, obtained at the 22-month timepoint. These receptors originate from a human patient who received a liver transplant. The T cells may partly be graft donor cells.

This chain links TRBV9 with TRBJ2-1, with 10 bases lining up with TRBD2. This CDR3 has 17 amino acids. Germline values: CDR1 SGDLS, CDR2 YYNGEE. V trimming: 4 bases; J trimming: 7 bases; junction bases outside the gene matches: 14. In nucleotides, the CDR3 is TGTGCCAGCAGCATCTGGGATATTAGCGGGGGGCTGAATGAGCAGTTCTTC. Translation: CASSIWDISGGLNEQFF.

In DNA, the CDR3 is TGTGCCAGCAGTCCTATCCAGGGGTCTGGGGCCAACGTCCTGACTTTC. It translates to CASSPIQGSGANVLTF. The chain combines TRBV27 with TRBJ2-6; the D gene is possibly TRBD1 (6 bases). Germline CDR1 and CDR2: MNHEY and SMNVEV (reference sequence). V was cut by 5 bases and J by 1 base, with 12 bases left in between. CDR3 length: 16 residues.

Written as DNA, the CDR3 is TGTGCCAGCAGCACCCGGGGGACAGGGGTCACTGAAGCTTTCTTT. The encoded protein is CASSTRGTGVTEAFF. This chain links TRBV21-1 with TRBJ1-1; TRBD1 is the table's D call and was not checked against the DNA. TRBV21-1 is marked as a pseudogene. The CDR3 is 15 residues long.

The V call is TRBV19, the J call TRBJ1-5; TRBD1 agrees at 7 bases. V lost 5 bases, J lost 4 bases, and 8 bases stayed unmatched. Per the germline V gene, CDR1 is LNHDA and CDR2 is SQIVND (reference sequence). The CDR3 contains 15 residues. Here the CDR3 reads CASSHDREGNQPQHF. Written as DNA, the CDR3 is TGTGCCAGTAGTCATGACAGGGAGGGAAATCAGCCCCAGCATTTT.

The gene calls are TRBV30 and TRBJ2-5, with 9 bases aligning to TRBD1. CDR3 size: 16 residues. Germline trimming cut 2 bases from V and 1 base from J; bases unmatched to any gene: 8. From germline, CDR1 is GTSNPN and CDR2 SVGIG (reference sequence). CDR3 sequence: CAWSFPRTGVQETQYF. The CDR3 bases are TGTGCCTGGAGTTTCCCCCGGACAGGGGTCCAAGAGACCCAGTACTTC. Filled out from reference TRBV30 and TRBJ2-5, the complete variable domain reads SQTIHQWPATLVQPVGSPLSLECTVEGTSNPNLYWYRQAAGRGLQLLFYSVGIGQISSEVPQNLSASRPQDRQFILSSKKLLLSDSGFYLCAWSFPRTGVQETQYFGPGTRLLVL.

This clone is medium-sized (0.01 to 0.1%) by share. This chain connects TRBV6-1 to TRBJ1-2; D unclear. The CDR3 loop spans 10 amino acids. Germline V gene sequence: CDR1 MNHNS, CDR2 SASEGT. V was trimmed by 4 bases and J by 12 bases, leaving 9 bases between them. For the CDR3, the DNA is TGTGCCAGCAGTGGCGAGCACCACACCTTC. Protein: CASSGEHHTF.

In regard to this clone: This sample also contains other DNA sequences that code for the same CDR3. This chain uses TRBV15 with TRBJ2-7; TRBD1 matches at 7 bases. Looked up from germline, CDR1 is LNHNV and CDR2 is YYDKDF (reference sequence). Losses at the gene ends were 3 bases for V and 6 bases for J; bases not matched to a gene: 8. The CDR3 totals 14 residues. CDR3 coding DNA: TGTGCCACCAGCAGGAAAACAGGGGTTCTCGAGCAGTACTTC. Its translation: CATSRKTGVLEQYF.

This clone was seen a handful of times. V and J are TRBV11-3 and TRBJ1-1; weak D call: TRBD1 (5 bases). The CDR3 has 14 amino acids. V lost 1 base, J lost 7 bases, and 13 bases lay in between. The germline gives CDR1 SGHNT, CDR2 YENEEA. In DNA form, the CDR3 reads TGTGCCAGCAGCTTAGGTCCAGGGTATTTTGAAGCTTTCTTT. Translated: CASSLGPGYFEAFF. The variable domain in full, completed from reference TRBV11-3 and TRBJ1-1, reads EAGVVQSPRYKIIEKKQPVAFWCNPISGHNTLYWYLQNLGQGPELLIRYENEEAVDDSQLPKDRFSAERLKGVDSTLKIQPAELGDSAVYLCASSLGPGYFEAFFGQGTRLTVV.

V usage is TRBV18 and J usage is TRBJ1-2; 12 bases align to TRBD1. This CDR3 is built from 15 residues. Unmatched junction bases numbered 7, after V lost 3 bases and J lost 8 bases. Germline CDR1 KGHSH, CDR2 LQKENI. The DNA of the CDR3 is TGTGCCAGCTCACCCGGGACAGGGGGCGCCGAGGGCTACACCTTC. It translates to CASSPGTGGAEGYTF.

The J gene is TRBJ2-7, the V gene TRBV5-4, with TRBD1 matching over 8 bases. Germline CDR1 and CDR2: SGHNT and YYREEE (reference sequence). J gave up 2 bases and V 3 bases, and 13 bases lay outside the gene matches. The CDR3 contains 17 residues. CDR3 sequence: CASSSPEDRASTYEQYF. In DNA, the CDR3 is TGTGCCAGCAGCTCCCCTGAGGACAGGGCTTCCACCTACGAGCAGTACTTC.

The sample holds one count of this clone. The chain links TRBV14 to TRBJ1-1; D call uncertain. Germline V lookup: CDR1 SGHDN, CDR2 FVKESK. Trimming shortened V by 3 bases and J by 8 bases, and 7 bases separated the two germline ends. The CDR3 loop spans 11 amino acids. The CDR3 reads CASSHSLEAFF. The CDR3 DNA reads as TGTGCCAGCAGCCATTCCTTAGAAGCTTTCTTT.